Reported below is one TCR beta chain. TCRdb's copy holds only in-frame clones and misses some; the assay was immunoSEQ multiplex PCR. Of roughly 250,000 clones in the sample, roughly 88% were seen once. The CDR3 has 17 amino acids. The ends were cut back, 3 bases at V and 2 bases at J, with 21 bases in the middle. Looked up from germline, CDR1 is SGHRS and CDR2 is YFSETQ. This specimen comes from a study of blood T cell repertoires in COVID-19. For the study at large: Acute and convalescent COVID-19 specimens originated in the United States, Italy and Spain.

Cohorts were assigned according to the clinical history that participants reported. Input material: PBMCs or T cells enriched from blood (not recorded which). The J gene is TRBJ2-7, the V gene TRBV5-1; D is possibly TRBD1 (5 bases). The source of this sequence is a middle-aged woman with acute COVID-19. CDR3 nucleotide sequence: TGCGCCAGCAGCTCTCTTTCAGGTGAGACAGCTCCCTACGAGCAGTACTTC. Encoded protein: CASSSLSGETAPYEQYF.